The 30 T cell receptor beta chains below all came from one sample that was sequenced in a study of blood T cells in healthy people across ages. The authors ran a second PCR of 7 to 11 cycles using a sample-barcoded 5' primer and a J-beta primer mix. TCRdb reprocessed the 5' RACE reads via MiXCR and lists one record per CDR3 protein. The data contain around 1.1 million distinct CDR3 sequences, around two fifths of them singletons. The sequenced sample consisted of blood. These TCRs come from a man between 18 and 35 years old in good health.

The rearrangement joins TRBV9 to TRBJ2-3, with D possibly matching TRBD2 (6 bases). From germline, CDR1 is SGDLS and CDR2 YYNGEE. With 4 bases removed from V and 2 bases from J, the gap between germline ends came to 14 bases. This CDR3 has 15 residues. CDR3 bases: TGTGCCAGCAGCATGACCGGGACTCCCACAGATACGCAGTATTTT. The encoded protein is CASSMTGTPTDTQYF.

The V and J genes are TRBV6-5 and TRBJ2-7; the D call may be TRBD1 or TRBD2 (5 bases each). The CDR3 has 14 amino acids. Between the trimmed V and J ends, which lost 7 bases and 6 bases, there was a span of 19 bases. Germline V gene sequence: CDR1 MNHEY, CDR2 SVGAGI. Here the CDR3 reads CASKNPWGAGEQYF. The CDR3, as DNA: TGTGCCAGCAAAAACCCATGGGGCGCGGGCGAGCAGTACTTC.

A single count supports this clonotype. The V and J genes are TRBV20-1 and TRBJ2-2; D not resolved. V was clipped by 8 bases and J by 2 bases, with 12 bases between them. This CDR3 region has 13 residues. From germline, CDR1 is DFQATT and CDR2 SNEGSKA (reference sequence). The DNA for the CDR3 is TGCAGTATCGGCCAGCTCAACACCGGGGAGCTGTTTTTT. Amino acids: CSIGQLNTGELFF.

V gene TRBV7-2 combines with J gene TRBJ1-2; 7 nucleotides align to TRBD1. The length of the CDR3 is 15 residues. CDR1 and CDR2 from the germline V gene are SGHTA and FQGNSA. V lost 5 bases and J lost 3; bases outside the gene matches: 9. The CDR3 nucleotides read TGTGCCAGCAGCCCACCGACAGGGAAAGACTATGGCTACACCTTC. Its protein product is CASSPPTGKDYGYTF.

Comments on this clonotype: One base away lies a much larger clone, so this may be a sequencing read error. V gene TRBV2 combines with J gene TRBJ2-7; tentatively, D is TRBD2 (6 bases). The germline V gene has CDR1 SNHLY and CDR2 FYNNEI. V was cut by 6 bases and J by 2 bases, with 14 bases left in between. The CDR3 length is 14 residues. CDR3 in DNA: TGTGCCAGCAGGAGACGAGCGGGCGCCTACGAGCAGTACTTC. Translation gives CASRRRAGAYEQYF.

This clonotype was counted a single time. The V gene is TRBV10-3, the J gene TRBJ2-3; the D gene is possibly TRBD2 (7 bases). The CDR3 is made up of 16 amino acids. V lost 2 bases and J 3 bases, leaving 15 bases between the germline ends. Germline CDR1 is ENHRY and CDR2 is SYGVKD. As DNA, the CDR3 is TGTGCCATCAGTGAGCTGAAGGCGGGGGCGACAGATACGCAGTATTTT. Translating it yields CAISELKAGATDTQYF.

The rearrangement uses TRBV10-3 and TRBJ1-3; 8 bases are a match to TRBD1. Germline lookup yields CDR1 ENHRY and CDR2 SYGVKD. The length of the CDR3 is 18 residues. The V gene end was trimmed by 11 bases and the J gene end by 2 bases; junction bases not matched to a gene: 20. This CDR3 reads CAPPCIGQGAGAGNTIYF. DNA of the CDR3: TGTGCCCCCCCGTGTATAGGTCAGGGGGCTGGTGCTGGAAACACCATATATTTT.

This chain joins TRBV27 and TRBJ2-7, with a weak D call TRBD1 (6 bases). Trimming pared 3 bases from V and 8 bases from J, leaving 11 bases between. The CDR3 contains 12 residues. The germline CDR1 and CDR2 sequences are MNHEY and SMNVEV (reference sequence). This chain's CDR3 is CASSFWDIQQYF. The DNA of the CDR3 is TGTGCCAGCAGTTTTTGGGACATCCAGCAGTACTTC.

The chain has TRBV20-1 and TRBJ2-1; TRBD2 is a possible D gene (7 bases). The V end was cut by 5 bases, the J end by 1 base, with 18 bases between. Germline-derived CDR1 and CDR2 are DFQATT and SNEGSKA (reference sequence). This CDR3 contains 16 residues. Written as DNA, the CDR3 is TGCAGTGCTCACAACGGGGGGCCTCAGTCCTACAATGAGCAGTTCTTC. It specifies CSAHNGGPQSYNEQFF.

This clonotype was seen only a few times. The V gene is TRBV11-2, the J gene TRBJ2-1; no definite D call. The CDR3 loop spans 16 amino acids. Trimming stripped 5 bases from V and 0 bases from J, with 14 bases between. Germline assignment: CDR1 SGHAT and CDR2 FQNNGV. The CDR3 spells CASSAFDSNSYNEQFF. The CDR3 DNA reads TGTGCCAGCAGCGCCTTCGACTCCAACTCCTACAATGAGCAGTTCTTC.

The chain couples TRBV4-3 to TRBJ2-7, with D possibly being TRBD1 or TRBD2 (5 bases each). Germline V gives CDR1 LGHNA, CDR2 YSLEER. The length of the CDR3 is 16 residues. V lost 1 base and J lost 1, with 14 bases in between. The CDR3 sequence: CASSQAFPGPSYEQYF. The CDR3, as DNA: TGCGCCAGCAGCCAAGCTTTTCCGGGGCCATCCTACGAGCAGTACTTC.

In this sample, this clonotype turned up a few times. The chain is built from TRBV2 and TRBJ1-4, with D perhaps TRBD1 (5 bases). CDR1 and CDR2 (germline): SNHLY, FYNNEI. The CDR3 is made up of 13 amino acids. Trimming cost V 7 bases and J 8 bases, with 14 bases left between them. The CDR3 here is CASKRGEREKLFF. The CDR3 bases are TGTGCCAGCAAGCGGGGGGAACGGGAAAAACTGTTTTTT.

This clonotype was seen ten or more times. The chain is built from TRBV5-1 and TRBJ2-7; the D is unclear. The CDR3 spans 14 residues. Germline CDR1 SGHRS, CDR2 YFSETQ. V lost 4 bases and J 1 base, leaving 12 bases between the germline ends. CDR3 nucleotide sequence: TGCGCCAGCAGCACTAAGGACGGGTCCTACGAGCAGTACTTC. Its protein is CASSTKDGSYEQYF. Full variable domain (rest looked up from reference TRBV5-1 and TRBJ2-7): KAGVTQTPRYLIKTRGQQVTLSCSPISGHRSVSWYQQTPGQGLQFLFEYFSETQRNKGNFPGRFSGRQFSNSRSEMNVSTLELGDSALYLCASSTKDGSYEQYFGPGTRLTVT.

This clonotype turned up a few times. This chain joins TRBV4-3 and TRBJ2-5; D gene ambiguous. This CDR3 comprises 14 residues. V gave up 0 bases and J gave up 4 bases, with 9 bases separating them. Germline V gives CDR1 LGHNA, CDR2 YSLEER. CDR3 coding DNA: TGCGCCAGCAGCCAAGAAGGGTGGGGAGAGACCCAGTACTTC. Amino acid sequence: CASSQEGWGETQYF.

This clonotype was recorded many times. This chain joins TRBV27 and TRBJ2-1, with a tentative D call TRBD1 (5 bases). This CDR3 comprises 14 residues. The V gene's germline CDR1 is MNHEY and CDR2 SMNVEV (reference sequence). Trimming took off 10 bases at V and 4 bases at J, with 17 bases between the two ends. The CDR3 protein is CATSRAAAYNEQFF. The CDR3 DNA follows: TGTGCCACCTCCAGGGCGGCGGCTTACAATGAGCAGTTCTTC.

A few counts support this clonotype. The chain recombines TRBV4-3 with TRBJ1-1; unclear D gene. From germline, CDR1 is LGHNA and CDR2 YSLEER. This CDR3 has 15 residues. Trimming removed 0 bases from V and 1 base from J, with 9 bases in between. DNA of the CDR3: TGCGCCAGCAGCCAAGATACCTGGACGAACACTGAAGCTTTCTTT. Its protein is CASSQDTWTNTEAFF.

In this sample, this clonotype turned up a few times. This chain links TRBV10-2 with TRBJ2-3; the D gene is possibly TRBD1 (6 bases). CDR3 length: 14 amino acids. V lost 3 bases to trimming and J lost 5 bases, with 12 bases between them. Germline V gene data show CDR1 as WSHSY and CDR2 as SAAADI. The CDR3 protein is CASSEDRFQDTQYF. The DNA for the CDR3 is TGCGCCAGCAGTGAAGACAGGTTCCAAGATACGCAGTATTTT.

The chain links TRBV21-1 to TRBJ2-7. TRBV21-1 is designated a pseudogene. The CDR3 covers 14 residues. The CDR3 protein is CASSLGADRYEQYF. As DNA, the CDR3 is TGTGCCAGCAGCTTAGGAGCAGATCGCTACGAGCAGTACTTC.

The chain has TRBV4-2 and TRBJ2-7; possibly TRBD1 for D (5 bases). Trimming removed 0 bases at V and 0 bases at J, with 9 bases between. CDR1 LGHNA and CDR2 YNFKEQ come from the germline V gene. CDR3 length: 15 residues. Here the CDR3 DNA reads TGTGCCAGCAGCCAAGATGCAGGGTACTCCTACGAGCAGTACTTC. Protein: CASSQDAGYSYEQYF.

This clonotype was observed a handful of times. Here the CDR3 reads CASSLATQGDTQYF. The CDR3 DNA sequence: TGCGCCAGCAGCTTGGCCACCCAGGGAGATACGCAGTATTTT. The chain is built from TRBV5-1 and TRBJ2-3; TRBD1 might be the D (5 bases). CDR1 is SGHRS, CDR2 YFSETQ, per germline. Trimming pared 0 bases from V and 5 bases from J, leaving 10 bases between. The CDR3 is made up of 14 amino acids.

J is TRBJ2-2 and V is TRBV29-1; 9 nucleotides align to TRBD1. Germline loops: CDR1 SQVTM, CDR2 ANQGSEA. The junction had 1 base not matched to a gene; V was cut back by 4 bases and J by 1 base. This CDR3 is 14 amino acids long. CDR3 in amino acids: CSVGTGVNTGELFF. The CDR3 DNA is TGCAGCGTTGGGACAGGGGTGAACACCGGGGAGCTGTTTTTT.

The table lists this clonotype with a few counts. V usage is TRBV5-1 and J usage is TRBJ2-1; tentatively, D is TRBD2 (6 bases). With 6 bases removed from V and 0 bases from J, the gap between germline ends came to 13 bases. Germline V CDR1 and CDR2: SGHRS, YFSETQ. This CDR3 region has 15 residues. The CDR3 reads CASTISGSSYNEQFF. CDR3 coding DNA: TGCGCCAGCACCATTAGCGGCAGCTCCTACAATGAGCAGTTCTTC.

This clonotype was seen more than once but under ten times. The V gene is TRBV20-1, the J gene TRBJ2-3; 9 bases fit TRBD1. V lost 0 bases and J lost 1; bases outside the gene matches: 2. The CDR3 is made up of 15 amino acids. CDR1 and CDR2 (germline): DFQATT, SNEGSKA (reference sequence). CDR3 loop: CSAREQGARTDTQYF. Written as DNA, the CDR3 is TGCAGTGCTAGAGAACAGGGGGCGCGCACAGATACGCAGTATTTT.

The gene calls are TRBV4-3 and TRBJ1-2, with TRBD1 matching 9 bases. Losses at the gene ends were 3 bases for V and 8 bases for J; bases not matched to a gene: 13. The CDR3 covers 16 residues. Germline V gene data show CDR1 as LGHNA and CDR2 as YSLEER. CDR3 sequence: CASSQTFIQGARGYTF. Written as DNA, the CDR3 is TGCGCCAGCAGCCAGACTTTTATACAGGGGGCGCGGGGCTACACCTTC.

CDR3 amino acids: CASSFALRSGYNEQFF. The CDR3 DNA reads TGTGCCAGCAGCTTTGCCCTTCGGTCGGGTTACAATGAGCAGTTCTTC. The chain employs TRBV11-1 and TRBJ2-1; D uncertain. Trimming took off 3 bases at V and 4 bases at J, with 16 bases between the two ends. CDR3 length: 16 amino acids. Looked up from germline, CDR1 is SGHAT and CDR2 is FQDESV (reference sequence).

The chain combines TRBV29-1 with TRBJ1-2; no clear D gene. Trimming took 2 bases from V and 6 from J, leaving 7 bases between them. The CDR3 is 11 amino acids. The germline V gene encodes CDR1 SQVTM and CDR2 ANQGSEA. In nucleotides, the CDR3 is TGCAGCGTTGAACTTGACCATGGCTACACCTTC. It encodes CSVELDHGYTF.

A note on this clonotype: A clone one base away is much larger, so this may be a read error. The gene calls are TRBV24-1 and TRBJ2-1; TRBD1 or TRBD2 may be the D gene (5 bases each). The CDR3 has 16 amino acids. Germline V lookup: CDR1 KGHDR, CDR2 SFDVKD. The V gene lost 3 bases and the J gene lost 3 bases, with 14 bases spanning the gap. DNA of the CDR3: TGTGCCACCAGTGATGGGGGACGGGGAATCTACAATGAGCAGTTCTTC. Residues: CATSDGGRGIYNEQFF.

This chain joins TRBV7-9 and TRBJ2-4; maybe TRBD1 (6 bases). The J call could be wrong; TRBJ2-7 is a better fit for the DNA end. Germline V gene data show CDR1 as SEHNR and CDR2 as FQNEAQ (reference sequence). The length of the CDR3 is 15 residues. CDR3 sequence reads: CASSSKTDRAYEQYF. The CDR3 nucleotides are TGTGCCAGCAGCTCAAAAACGGACAGAGCCTACGAGCAGTACTTC.

CDR3 nucleotide sequence: TGCGCCAGCAGCCAAGTTAGTGGGCCCGGGGAGCTGTTTTTT. As protein: CASSQVSGPGELFF. The V gene is TRBV4-1, the J gene TRBJ2-2; D remains ambiguous. The CDR3 consists of 14 residues. Germline V gene lookup returns CDR1 MGHRA and CDR2 YSYEKL. V dropped 1 base and J dropped 6 bases, with 9 bases sitting between them.

J is TRBJ1-6 and V is TRBV20-1, with D unresolved. Germline lookup yields CDR1 DFQATT and CDR2 SNEGSKA (reference sequence). The V gene lost 8 bases and the J gene lost 7 bases, with 15 bases spanning the gap. The CDR3 spans 13 residues. CDR3 region: CSTSGPGNSPLHF. CDR3 sequence (DNA): TGCAGTACTTCCGGGCCTGGGAATTCACCCCTCCACTTT.